A selection of T cell receptor beta chains follows, all from one sample in a study of CD8+CD57+ T cells in acquired aplastic anemia. TCRdb reprocessed the reads via MiXCR and lists one record per CDR3 protein. The sample has around 400,000 distinct CDR3 sequences; roughly 68% are singletons. Sequenced input: sorted CD4+, CD8+, or CD8+CD57+ T cells (not recorded which) from PBMCs. The source of these receptors is a human donor in good health, serving as a control. CDR3s include the opening cysteine and the closing phenylalanine or tryptophan. A D gene is named only where the DNA matches it firmly. Expanded clones are given a class, and other clones once, few, many or no size at all.

d_call,v_call,j_call,clone_size,cdr3_aa,cdr3_nt
-,TRBV30,TRBJ1-1,many,CAWSVGRNTEAFF,TGTGCCTGGAGTGTAGGCAGGAACACTGAAGCTTTCTTT
-,TRBV19,TRBJ2-1,many,CASRTRVNEQFF,TGTGCCAGTAGGACAAGGGTAAATGAGCAGTTCTTC
-,TRBV2,TRBJ2-5,many,CASGTDQETQYF,TGTGCCAGCGGGACCGATCAAGAGACCCAGTACTTC
TRBD1,TRBV20-1,TRBJ2-3,-,CRSTSGQGIDTQYF,TGCAGATCAACCTCGGGACAGGGTATCGATACGCAGTATTTT
-,TRBV10-2,TRBJ2-5,many,CASRLQGPETQYF,TGCGCCAGCAGATTACAGGGACCTGAGACCCAGTACTTC
-,TRBV5-1,TRBJ2-7,-,CASSLPGLLTYEQYF,TGTGCCAGCAGCTTACCGGGCCTGCTGACCTACGAGCAGTACTTC
-,TRBV25-1,TRBJ1-2,many,CASSELAGPWGNYGYTF,TGTGCCAGCAGTGAACTGGCAGGGCCTTGGGGTAACTATGGCTACACCTTC
-,TRBV4-2,TRBJ1-2,-,CASSLLGTGYTF,TGTGCCAGCAGCTTATTAGGGACTGGCTACACCTTC
-,TRBV7-3,TRBJ2-5,-,CASSLSTQGSQSF,TGCGCCAGCAGCTTGAGTACGCAAGGGAGCCAGTCCTTT
-,TRBV7-2,TRBJ2-3,-,CASSSESGGTDTQYF,TGTGCCAGCAGCTCCGAGAGCGGCGGCACAGATACGCAGTATTTT
-,TRBV7-2,TRBJ2-7,-,CASSLRGHHGGTMF,TGTGCCAGCAGCTTGCGGGGACATCACGGGGGAACTATGTTC
TRBD1,TRBV20-1,TRBJ1-1,many,CSARDDQGAIEAFF,TGCAGTGCTAGAGATGACCAGGGGGCGATTGAAGCTTTCTTT
TRBD2,TRBV7-2,TRBJ2-5,-,CASSQVGSGGANTF,TGTGCCAGCAGCCAAGTAGGTAGCGGGGGGGCCAATACGTTC
TRBD1,TRBV5-4,TRBJ1-6,-,CASRGWDNRGDSPLHF,TGTGCCAGCAGGGGTTGGGATAACAGGGGAGATTCACCCCTCCACTTT
-,TRBV12-3/TRBV12-4,TRBJ1-4,-,CAIGRSGETNEKLFF,TGTGCCATCGGCAGGTCGGGGGAAACTAATGAAAAACTGTTTTTT
-,TRBV6-2/TRBV6-3,TRBJ2-1,-,CASSYSLTGSLDEQFF,TGTGCCAGCAGTTACTCGCTGACGGGGTCTCTCGATGAGCAGTTCTTC
TRBD1,TRBV20-1,TRBJ1-6,-,CSARGQGNSSPLHF,TGCAGTGCTAGGGGACAGGGGAACAGTTCACCCCTCCACTTT
-,TRBV24-1,TRBJ2-2,many,CATSDTGQNTGELFF,TGTGCCACCAGTGATACGGGACAGAACACCGGGGAGCTGTTTTTT
TRBD1,TRBV10-2,TRBJ1-1,few,CASSGQGEAFF,TGCGCCAGCAGTGGACAGGGCGAAGCTTTCTTT
TRBD2,TRBV5-1,TRBJ2-3,-,CASSNARTGTSGVTDTQYF,TGCGCCAGCAGCAACGCGCGGACAGGGACTAGCGGGGTAACAGATACGCAGTATTTT
-,TRBV12-3/TRBV12-4,TRBJ2-3,-,CASSVVLGRGTDTQYF,TGTGCCAGCAGTGTAGTACTGGGAAGAGGTACAGATACGCAGTATTTT
-,TRBV24-1,TRBJ1-4,-,CATSHSPGQGSPEKLFF,TGTGCCACCAGCCACTCCCCGGGCCAGGGGAGCCCTGAAAAACTGTTTTTT
-,TRBV11-3,TRBJ2-6,-,CASSISSGANVLTF,TGTGCCAGCAGCATTAGCTCTGGGGCCAACGTCCTGACTTTC
-,TRBV5-1,TRBJ1-6,-,CASSLEGIGKPLHF,TGTGCCAGCAGCTTGGAAGGCATCGGTAAACCCCTCCACTTT
-,TRBV7-9,TRBJ1-5,-,CASSFAWTSARTDHF,TGTGCCAGCAGCTTCGCCTGGACTAGCGCGCGCACAGATCATTTT
-,TRBV7-9,TRBJ2-7,-,CASSLCRCVQYFGF,-
-,TRBV9,TRBJ2-5,-,CASSSGAAGTRETQYF,TGCGCCAGCAGTTCGGGTGCAGCAGGGACGCGAGAGACCCAGTACTTC
TRBD1,TRBV5-4,TRBJ2-3,-,CASSFPGTVDTQYF,TGTGCCAGCAGCTTTCCCGGGACAGTAGATACGCAGTATTTT
-,TRBV24-1,TRBJ2-7,few,CATSERPRQESSYEQYF,TGTGCCACCAGTGAACGACCTCGACAGGAGAGCTCCTACGAGCAGTACTTC
-,TRBV20-1,TRBJ1-1,-,CSARGEVRAEAFF,TGCAGTGCTAGAGGGGAGGTAAGGGCTGAAGCTTTCTTT
-,TRBV6-2/TRBV6-3,TRBJ1-2,many,CASSFEDVRGGYTF,TGTGCCAGCAGTTTCGAGGACGTCCGGGGAGGCTACACCTTC
-,TRBV9,TRBJ1-3,many,CASSAEGLSGNTIYF,TGTGCCAGCAGCGCCGAGGGGTTATCTGGAAACACCATATATTTT
-,TRBV20-1,TRBJ2-5,-,CSARPLDSRYF,TGCAGTGCTAGACCTCTGGATAGCCGGTACTTC
TRBD2,TRBV20-1,TRBJ2-7,few,CSAWTSDRPQLPVLIYEQYF,TGCAGTGCTTGGACTAGCGACCGACCACAACTCCCCGTCCTCATCTACGAGCAGTACTTC
-,TRBV24-1,TRBJ2-7,once,CAASGGGAYERYF,TGTGCCGCCAGTGGCGGGGGCGCCTACGAGCGGTACTTC
-,TRBV7-8,TRBJ2-5,-,CASSTLTVDTGELF,TGTGCCAGCAGTACCCTGACAGTGGACACCGGGGAGCTGTTC
-,TRBV20-1,TRBJ2-1,-,CREGRGQNNEQFF,TGCAGAGAAGGACGGGGACAAAACAATGAGCAGTTCTTC
-,TRBV6-6,TRBJ1-2,many,CASSYRANYGYTF,TGTGCCAGCAGCTACCGCGCTAACTATGGCTACACCTTC
-,TRBV20-1,TRBJ1-1,-,CRARLGEATQAFF,TGCAGGGCTAGACTAGGGGAGGCTACACAAGCTTTCTTT
-,TRBV10-2,TRBJ2-2,-,CASRFPRETGALFF,TGCGCCAGCAGGTTCCCTCGTGAGACCGGGGCGCTGTTTTTT
-,TRBV20-1,TRBJ1-6,-,CSARDRTQGSPLHF,TGCAGTGCTAGAGATAGGACTCAGGGTTCACCCCTCCACTTT
-,TRBV7-8,TRBJ2-3,-,CASRKHGGIDTQYF,TGTGCCAGCAGAAAGCACGGGGGAATAGATACGCAGTATTTT
-,TRBV7-3,TRBJ2-7,-,CASSSTDRASGGYEQYF,TGTGCCAGCAGCTCGACGGACAGGGCAAGCGGGGGCTACGAGCAGTACTTC
TRBD2,TRBV6-1,TRBJ2-7,many,CASSLRRGGDSYEQYF,TGTGCCAGCAGTCTGCGGCGGGGGGGGGACTCCTACGAGCAGTACTTC
-,TRBV7-9,TRBJ2-7,-,CATTPTGGYEQYF,TGTGCCACCACTCCGACTGGGGGATACGAGCAGTACTTC
TRBD1,TRBV25-1,TRBJ1-6,-,CASSATVGQGTNSPLHF,TGTGCCAGCAGCGCTACTGTAGGACAGGGGACTAATTCACCCCTCCACTTT
-,TRBV2,TRBJ1-2,few,CASSETGQLYGYTF,TGTGCCAGCAGTGAAACCGGACAGCTTTATGGCTACACCTTC
-,TRBV20-1,TRBJ1-5,-,CSVPTGIGQPQHF,TGCAGCGTCCCAACAGGTATTGGTCAGCCCCAGCATTTT
TRBD2,TRBV14,TRBJ2-7,many,CASSPGLAASYEQYF,TGTGCCAGCAGCCCGGGACTAGCGGCGTCCTACGAGCAGTACTTC
-,TRBV6-5,TRBJ1-2,-,CASSKGQGGGYTF,TGTGCCAGCAGTAAAGGGCAGGGAGGCGGCTACACCTTC